The TCR beta chain under discussion was sequenced for a study of blood T cell repertoires in COVID-19. Background on the study: Whether acute or convalescent, the COVID-19 samples came from the United States, Italy and Spain. Sources were T cells, B-cell-depleted T cells, or PBMCs; the material itself was cDNA or gDNA.

Germline V gene lookup returns CDR1 MNHGY and CDR2 SVAAGI. Trimming took 4 bases from V and 1 from J, leaving 14 bases between them. The CDR3 covers 16 residues. The count of this clone is one. In the original analysis: Researchers report that nucleated cell counts were estimated from reference gene primer amplification. Some clones are missing from TCRdb's copy, which holds only in-frame ones; the method was immunoSEQ multiplex PCR. Clonal size and the V and J genes are those of that table, whereas D and trimming came from the DNA. Among around 64,000 clones, 87% were seen once, and the ten largest hold 5.2%.

The chain recombines TRBV6-9 with TRBJ2-1; unclear D gene. The sequencing sample was made of peripheral blood. This TCR was recovered from a man in his fifties with active COVID-19. CDR3 sequence (DNA): TGTGCCAGCAGTTTCCCCTGGGCCCCGTCCTACAATGAGCAGTTCTTC. It translates to CASSFPWAPSYNEQFF.